A selection of T cell receptor beta chains follows, all from one sample in a study of cytomegalovirus exposure and HLA in healthy donors. Clones were read by immunoSEQ multiplex PCR, and TCRdb kept only the in-frame ones, dropping some. The sample carries about 89,000 clones, roughly 76% recorded once. What was sequenced was PBMCs. The receptors originated from a male donor in good health and CMV-seronegative. Both conserved end residues are part of each CDR3. Each record gives: V gene, clone size, D gene, J gene, CDR3 DNA, CDR3 protein. The D gene is left open where the match is weak. Rows may omit the clone size; those that give it use once, few, many or a size class.

>TRBV7-9|NA|NA|TRBJ1-2
TGTGCCAGCAGCTTACCGGGGGTAAGAGGCTACACCTTC
CASSLPGVRGYTF
>TRBV5-4|NA|TRBD1|TRBJ2-7
TGTGCCAGCAGCTTGTGGTATCCCGGACAGGGATTCTACGAGCAGTACTTC
CASSLWYPGQGFYEQYF
>TRBV6-5|NA|NA|TRBJ1-1
TGTGCCAGCAGTTTAGGGGGTGGGAACACTGAAGCTTTCTTT
CASSLGGGNTEAFF
>TRBV7-7|NA|NA|TRBJ2-7
TGTGCCAGCAGCCCCGGTGGAGGGGACTACGAGCAGTACTTC
CASSPGGGDYEQYF
>TRBV29-1|NA|TRBD1|TRBJ2-7
TGCAGCGTTGAACCCATACAGGGGAGCTCCTACGAGCAGTACTTC
CSVEPIQGSSYEQYF
>TRBV28|NA|NA|TRBJ1-1
TGTGCCAGCAGTCGGACAGCCTTGAACACTGAAGCTTTCTTT
CASSRTALNTEAFF
>TRBV11-2|NA|NA|TRBJ1-3
TGTGCCAGCAGCGGTAGTTTGGGGGCAAACACCATATATTTT
CASSGSLGANTIYF
>TRBV29-1|few|NA|TRBJ1-2
TGCAGCGTTCCGGGGATCTATGGCTACACCTTC
CSVPGIYGYTF
>TRBV18|NA|TRBD1|TRBJ1-2
TGTGCCAGCTCACCAGCAGGGGGCAATAACTATGGCTACACCTTC
CASSPAGGNNYGYTF
>TRBV18|NA|NA|TRBJ2-2
TGTGCCAGCTCACCGGTAATGTCAGAAACCGGGGAGCTGTTTTTT
CASSPVMSETGELFF
>TRBV14|NA|NA|TRBJ2-1
TGTGCCAGCAGCCACTATCTCTACAATGAGCAGTTCTTC
CASSHYLYNEQFF
>TRBV7-3|NA|NA|TRBJ2-1
TGTGCCAGCAGCTTAGGAGGGGGGGCCCGTAATGAGCAGTTCTTC
CASSLGGGARNEQFF
>TRBV7-2|NA|NA|TRBJ1-1
TGTGCCAGCAGCTTAAACCAGGGGCGTCTGAACACTGAAGCTTTCTTT
CASSLNQGRLNTEAFF
>TRBV7-6|once|NA|TRBJ1-3
TGTGCCAGCAGCCAAGCTCTCTCGACATCGCGCTCTGGAAACACCATATATTTT
CASSQALSTSRSGNTIYF
>TRBV15|NA|NA|TRBJ2-7
TGTGCCACCAGCAGAGATAGTGTCGACAGCTCCTACGAGCAGTACTTC
CATSRDSVDSSYEQYF
>TRBV2|few|TRBD1|TRBJ2-7
TGTGCCAGCAGAGGACAGGAGAACTACGAGCAGTACTTC
CASRGQENYEQYF
>TRBV7-9|NA|TRBD1|TRBJ1-1
TGTGCCAGCAGCTTTCAGGGGGCGAGCACTGAAGCTTTCTTT
CASSFQGASTEAFF
>TRBV27|NA|TRBD2|TRBJ2-3
TGTGCCAGCAGTTTAAGAGTTGGCGGGAGCATCTCAGATACGCAGTATTTT
CASSLRVGGSISDTQYF
>TRBV4-3|NA|TRBD1|TRBJ2-1
TGCGCCAGCAGCCTCGTCCGGGACAGGTCATATGAGCAGTTCTTC
CASSLVRDRSYEQFF
>TRBV4-3|once|NA|TRBJ2-3
TGCGCCAGCAACCCGTCGGGAGATAGCACAGATACGCAGTATTTT
CASNPSGDSTDTQYF
>TRBV6-1|NA|NA|TRBJ1-4
TGTGCCAGCAGAGCCGGCAGCGGAGAGGAAAAACTGTTTTTT
CASRAGSGEEKLFF
>TRBV9|NA|NA|TRBJ2-3
TGTGCCAGCAGCGCCGGGGAGAGAGATACGCAGTATTTT
CASSAGERDTQYF
>TRBV9|few|NA|TRBJ1-2
TGTGCCAGCAGCGCCGGAGGAGGGGACTATGGCTACACCTTC
CASSAGGGDYGYTF
>TRBV11-3|NA|TRBD1|TRBJ2-1
TGTGCCAGCAGCGCCAGACAGGGGCACAATGAGCAGTTCTTC
CASSARQGHNEQFF
>TRBV5-5|NA|TRBD2|TRBJ2-7
TGTGCCAGCAGCGCCAGACTAGCGGGATCTGCCTACGAGCAGTACTTC
CASSARLAGSAYEQYF
>TRBV5-1|once|NA|TRBJ2-5
TGCGCCAGCAGTCCCTCAGGGGCCCAAGAGACCCAGTACTTC
CASSPSGAQETQYF
>TRBV29-1|NA|NA|TRBJ2-2
TGCAGCGTCCAAACCCACCTCCGGACCGGGGAGCTGTTTTTT
CSVQTHLRTGELFF
>TRBV5-6|NA|NA|TRBJ1-4
TGTGCCAGCAGCTTGGGAACCGCCGGGGGAACGGAAAAACTGTTTTTT
CASSLGTAGGTEKLFF
>TRBV27|few|NA|TRBJ2-1
TGTGCCAGCAGTTCAAAATCCCTTCGGTCCTACAATGAGCAGTTCTTC
CASSSKSLRSYNEQFF
>TRBV18|NA|TRBD1|TRBJ1-2
TGTGCCAGCTCAGCGGGACAGGGCTATGGCTACACCTTC
CASSAGQGYGYTF
>TRBV6-5|once|TRBD2|TRBJ2-1
TGTGCCAGCACATCGGGGGGGTCCTACAATGAGCAGTTCTTC
CASTSGGSYNEQFF
>TRBV6-5|NA|NA|TRBJ1-2
TGTGCCAGCAGTTACTCCTGGGCAGCTAACTATGGCTACACCTTC
CASSYSWAANYGYTF
>TRBV9|NA|NA|TRBJ1-1
TGTGCCAGCAGCGTAGGTCGGGCAGGGTGGGACACTGAAGCTTTCTTT
CASSVGRAGWDTEAFF
>TRBV19|NA|NA|TRBJ1-5
TGTGCCAGTAGTGCCCACAGGGTTGCAGATCAGCCCCAGCATTTT
CASSAHRVADQPQHF
>TRBV2|NA|NA|TRBJ2-5
TGTGCCACAGCGGAGTACCAAGAGACCCAGTACTTC
CATAEYQETQYF
>TRBV7-8|NA|TRBD1|TRBJ2-5
TGTGCCAGCAGCCCGGAACAGGGGTTGTCCGAGACCCAGTACTTC
CASSPEQGLSETQYF
>TRBV10-1|few|TRBD2|TRBJ2-4
TGCGCCAGCAGTGAGTCCAGCGGCGGGGGAAACATTCAGTACTTC
CASSESSGGGNIQYF
>TRBV30|NA|TRBD1|TRBJ1-1
TGTGCCTGGAGGTCCGACAGGGTGGTTTTTCGCGGGAACACTGAAGCTTTCTTT
CAWRSDRVVFRGNTEAFF
>TRBV6-5|NA|NA|TRBJ1-1
TGTGCCAGCAGTTCAGTAACTGAAGCTTTCTTT
CASSSVTEAFF
>TRBV28|NA|NA|TRBJ2-7
TGTGCCAGCAAAAGCGGGGCAGGGGTCTACGAGCAGTACTTC
CASKSGAGVYEQYF
>TRBV7-8|once|NA|TRBJ2-7
TGTGCCAGCAGCTTAGGGGCGACAGTTCCCATCGAGCAGTACTTC
CASSLGATVPIEQYF
>TRBV21-1|NA|NA|TRBJ2-7
TGTGCCAGCAGCAAAGACAGTCCCTACGAGCAGTACTTC
CASSKDSPYEQYF